A single sample is the source of the 11 T cell receptor beta chains below, sequenced in a study of Ad26.COV2.S vaccination and SARS-CoV-2 variants. Profiling relied on immunoSEQ multiplex PCR, and the TCRdb table lists in-frame clones only, not all of them. The table includes about 680,000 clones, 89% detected once. Indicated treatment: about 20 received Ad26.COV2.S at low or high dose, single or two shots; about 5 received placebo; per-sample allocation not given. Day 63 after the first injection of vaccine or placebo was the sampling time. Sequences were derived from peripheral blood, sampled in a trial of Ad26.COV2.S vaccine versus placebo. Every receptor here comes from a person between 18 and 65 years old who received the Ad26.COV2.S COVID-19 vaccine or a placebo.

V gene TRBV11-2 combines with J gene TRBJ2-7, with D perhaps given as TRBD1 or TRBD2 (5 bases each). The CDR3 runs to 15 residues. Germline V CDR1 and CDR2: SGHAT, FQNNGV. The V and J ends lost 0 bases and 2 bases respectively, with 11 bases between them. CDR3: CASSLERGRTYEQYF. CDR3 bases: TGTGCCAGCAGCTTAGAGAGGGGCCGGACCTACGAGCAGTACTTC.

The chain uses TRBV11-3 and TRBJ2-1, with D possibly being TRBD2 (5 bases). The CDR3 loop spans 17 amino acids. Germline assignment: CDR1 SGHNT and CDR2 YENEEA. Trimming removed 3 bases at V and 0 bases at J, with 15 bases between. The CDR3 DNA reads TGTGCCAGCAGCTTCGGACCCCAGCGGAGCTCCTACAATGAGCAGTTCTTC. It specifies CASSFGPQRSSYNEQFF.

The rearrangement uses TRBV7-2 and TRBJ2-2; TRBD2 aligns across 8 bases. Germline V gene lookup returns CDR1 SGHTA and CDR2 FQGNSA. This CDR3 spans 14 amino acids. With V trimmed by 1 base and J by 8 bases, 3 bases remained unmatched. Written as DNA, the CDR3 is TGTGCCAGCAGCTTAGAGGGACTAGTGGGGGAGCTGTTTTTT. This sequence encodes CASSLEGLVGELFF.

This clone was seen just once. The CDR3 DNA reads TGCGCCAGCACCCGGACAGGGGGCTACGAGCAGTACTTC. This gives the protein CASTRTGGYEQYF. V usage is TRBV5-1 and J usage is TRBJ2-7, with 10 bases that match TRBD1. The trim removed 6 bases at V and 3 bases at J, leaving 3 bases unmatched. The CDR3 length is 13 residues. The germline CDR1 and CDR2 sequences are SGHRS and YFSETQ.

Remarks on this clone: The same CDR3 arises from other DNA sequences in this sample as well. V usage is TRBV3-1 (or the pseudogene TRBV3-2) and J usage is TRBJ2-7; D may be TRBD2 (6 bases). Germline values: CDR1 LGHDT, CDR2 YNNKEL (reference sequence). The ends were cut back, 1 base at V and 0 bases at J, with 7 bases in the middle. This CDR3 region has 14 residues. Written as DNA, the CDR3 is TGTGCCAGCAGCCAAGTGGGGGGCTCCTACGAGCAGTACTTC. Residues: CASSQVGGSYEQYF.

The V gene is TRBV7-9, the J gene TRBJ2-1; TRBD2 is a possible D gene (6 bases). Germline CDR1 and CDR2: SEHNR and FQNEAQ (reference sequence). This CDR3 region has 15 residues. Deletions cut 1 base from V and 4 bases from J, with 11 bases between. CDR3 coding DNA: TGTGCCAGCAGCTTAGGTTCTAGCGCTTACAATGAGCAGTTCTTC. It is translated as CASSLGSSAYNEQFF.

The J gene is TRBJ2-2, the V gene TRBV5-1; no reliable D call. CDR3 length: 15 residues. The germline V and J ends were trimmed by 2 bases and 1 base, with 9 bases remaining between them. Germline V gene sequence: CDR1 SGHRS, CDR2 YFSETQ. Written as DNA, the CDR3 is TGCGCCAGCAGCTTTTCCCTCCAGAACACCGGGGAGCTGTTTTTT. Encoded protein: CASSFSLQNTGELFF.

The rearrangement links TRBV7-9 to TRBJ1-4; 8 bases agree with TRBD1. This CDR3 contains 14 residues. The V gene's germline CDR1 is SEHNR and CDR2 FQNEAQ (reference sequence). The junction had 2 bases not matched to a gene; V was cut back by 4 bases and J by 4 bases. The CDR3 DNA reads TGTGCCAGCAGCTGGGACAGGTTTAATGAAAAACTGTTTTTT. Translating it yields CASSWDRFNEKLFF.

The CDR3 is CASRTSGGAWETQYF. The CDR3 bases are TGTGCCAGTCGGACTAGCGGGGGGGCTTGGGAGACCCAGTACTTC. The gene calls are TRBV2 and TRBJ2-5, with 15 bases that match TRBD2. The trim removed 9 bases at V and 5 bases at J, leaving 7 bases unmatched. This CDR3 has 15 residues. Looked up from germline, CDR1 is SNHLY and CDR2 is FYNNEI.

The genes are TRBV27 and TRBJ2-6; 7 positions match TRBD1. The germline V gene has CDR1 MNHEY and CDR2 SMNVEV (reference sequence). V lost 6 bases and J lost 0; bases outside the gene matches: 14. CDR3 length: 19 residues. The CDR3 bases are TGTGCCAGCAGCCCCATTGTGGGACAGAGTTTCTCTGGGGCCAACGTCCTGACTTTC. Translated, it gives CASSPIVGQSFSGANVLTF.

A single count supports this clone. The chain employs TRBV5-6 and TRBJ2-5; D call uncertain. CDR1 is SGHDT and CDR2 is YYEEEE in the germline V gene. This CDR3 has 14 residues. V was cut by 2 bases and J by 1 base, with 9 bases left in between. The CDR3 nucleotides are TGTGCCAGCAGCTTCGGCTGGGTCCAAGAGACCCAGTACTTC. Translation gives CASSFGWVQETQYF.